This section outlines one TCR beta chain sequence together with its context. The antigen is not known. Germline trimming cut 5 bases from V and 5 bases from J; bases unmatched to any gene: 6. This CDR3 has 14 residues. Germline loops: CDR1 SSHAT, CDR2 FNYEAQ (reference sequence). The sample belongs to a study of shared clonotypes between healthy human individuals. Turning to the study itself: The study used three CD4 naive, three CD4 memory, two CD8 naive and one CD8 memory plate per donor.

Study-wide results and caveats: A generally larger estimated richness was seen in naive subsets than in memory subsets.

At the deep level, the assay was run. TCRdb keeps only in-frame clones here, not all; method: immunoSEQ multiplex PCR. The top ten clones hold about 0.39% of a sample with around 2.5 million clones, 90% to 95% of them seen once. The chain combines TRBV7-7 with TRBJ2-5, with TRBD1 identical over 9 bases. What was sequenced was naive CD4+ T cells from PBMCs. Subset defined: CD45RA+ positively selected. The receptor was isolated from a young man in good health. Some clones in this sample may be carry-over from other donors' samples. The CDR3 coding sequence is TGTGCCAGCAGCCGTACAGGGGGCGGTGAGACCCAGTACTTC. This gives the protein CASSRTGGGETQYF.